Listed below are T cell receptor beta chains from one sample, sequenced in a study of cytomegalovirus exposure and HLA in healthy donors. Sequencing was performed with immunoSEQ multiplex PCR; in TCRdb, only in-frame clones are kept and a portion is missing. The sample contains 150,000 to 200,000 clones, 80% of which appear only once. Sequenced sample: PBMCs. The receptors stem from a man between 18 and 29 years old in good health and CMV-seropositive. Each CDR3 is given with its conserved first and last residue. D genes are given only for firm matches. Clone sizes are given selectively: once, few, many, or a class where the clone is expanded.

j_call v_call clone_size d_call cdr3_aa cdr3_nt
TRBJ1-1 TRBV7-6 . TRBD1 CASSFAGGTEAFF TGTGCCAGCAGCTTTGCAGGGGGTACTGAAGCTTTCTTT
TRBJ2-3 TRBV10-1 . . CASSDLEPSMLTSTDTQYF TGCGCCAGCAGTGACCTTGAGCCGTCGATGCTAACTAGCACAGATACGCAGTATTTT
TRBJ1-1 TRBV2 . . CASGDGGLNTEAFF TGTGCCAGCGGGGATGGGGGACTAAACACTGAAGCTTTCTTT
TRBJ2-1 TRBV5-6 . . CASSLGGSEQFF TGTGCCAGCAGCTTGGGAGGTTCTGAGCAGTTCTTC
TRBJ2-6 TRBV2 . . CASSAQAGANVLTF TGTGCCAGCAGTGCCCAGGCTGGGGCCAACGTCCTGACTTTC
TRBJ2-4 TRBV29-1 . . CSVAGITQSGAMAKNIQYF TGCAGCGTCGCCGGTATAACACAGTCAGGGGCGATGGCCAAAAACATTCAGTACTTC
TRBJ2-1 TRBV4-1 . . CASSQESIGDEQFF TGCGCCAGCAGCCAAGAATCAATAGGGGATGAGCAGTTCTTC
TRBJ1-2 TRBV7-9 . . CASSPLIYRENYGYTF TGTGCCAGCAGCCCATTGATTTACCGGGAAAACTATGGCTACACCTTC
TRBJ2-1 TRBV7-2 . . CASSALNPADEQFF TGTGCCAGCAGCGCATTAAACCCAGCGGATGAGCAGTTCTTC
TRBJ2-7 TRBV19 . . CASSLTVAVDEQYF TGTGCCAGTAGTTTAACAGTCGCTGTTGACGAGCAGTACTTC
TRBJ2-5 TRBV7-9 . TRBD2 CASSLLGGYQETQYF TGTGCCAGCAGCTTATTGGGGGGGTACCAAGAGACCCAGTACTTC
TRBJ1-2 TRBV5-1 once . CASSLGQGFFGYTF TGCGCCAGCAGCTTGGGTCAGGGGTTCTTTGGCTACACCTTC
TRBJ1-1 TRBV4-2 . TRBD1 CASSPRQGAWTEAFF TGTGCCAGCAGCCCGAGACAGGGGGCGTGGACTGAAGCTTTCTTT
TRBJ2-5 TRBV11-2 . . CASSLGPGRETQYF TGTGCCAGCAGCTTAGGTCCAGGGCGGGAGACCCAGTACTTC
TRBJ2-7 TRBV7-3 . . CASSPYPSETYEQYF TGTGCCAGCAGCCCCTACCCTAGTGAGACCTACGAGCAGTACTTC
TRBJ2-1 TRBV7-9 . . CASSLGNGGASNNEQFF TGTGCCAGCAGCTTAGGGAATGGGGGGGCGTCAAACAATGAGCAGTTCTTC